The 27 T cell receptor beta chains presented below share a single source sample, sequenced in a study of graft-versus-host responses after intestinal transplantation (dated by TCRdb to the early 2020s). Libraries came from the immunoSEQ multiplex PCR assay. This is the immuneACCESS table as TCRdb keeps it, with only in-frame sequences that have V and J called. A part of the clones is gone; compared with another copy, unresolved V genes explain less than half, and the rest is unexplained. Across this sample there are tens of thousands of clones, with 90% to 95% seen only once. 2.5% to 3% of the sample comes from the top ten. The input for sequencing was PBMCs, taken roughly 120 days after intestinal transplantation. The receptor source for this set is a human patient who received an intestinal transplant, so some T cells may come from the graft donor.

The rearrangement joins TRBV7-9 to TRBJ2-7, with D uncertain. CDR1 is SEHNR, CDR2 FQNEAQ, per germline (reference sequence). Trimming cost V 1 base and J 4 bases, with 5 bases left between them. This CDR3 has 12 amino acids. CDR3 loop: CASSLGVYEQYF. The CDR3 DNA is TGTGCCAGCAGCTTAGGAGTTTACGAGCAGTACTTC.

This clone was detected once. This chain uses TRBV6-5 with TRBJ1-2; the match to TRBD1 covers 9 bases. CDR3 length: 12 residues. V trimming: 11 bases; J trimming: 8 bases; junction bases outside the gene matches: 9. The germline CDR1 and CDR2 sequences are MNHEY and SVGAGI. The CDR3 DNA reads as TGTGCCGTCCTCACAGGGGGCGCGGGCTACACCTTC. Protein sequence: CAVLTGGAGYTF.

CDR3 in amino acids: CASTYAGGDGYTF. In nucleotides, the CDR3 is TGTGCCAGCACCTACGCGGGAGGGGACGGCTACACCTTC. The V call is TRBV6-6, the J call TRBJ1-2; maybe TRBD1 (5 bases). Germline values: CDR1 MNHNY, CDR2 SVGAGI (reference sequence). The V gene lost 7 bases and the J gene lost 8 bases, with 17 bases spanning the gap. The CDR3 totals 13 residues.

CDR3 loop: CASSPPYTGELFF. CDR3 nucleotide sequence: TGTGCCAGCTCACCACCGTACACCGGGGAGCTGTTTTTT. The V gene is TRBV18, the J gene TRBJ2-2; D gene uncertain. V was clipped by 0 bases and J by 3 bases, with 2 bases between them. The germline CDR1 and CDR2 sequences are KGHSH and LQKENI. The CDR3 consists of 13 residues.

This clone was detected only once. The J gene is TRBJ2-1, the V gene TRBV6-5; maybe TRBD2 (6 bases). Per germline, CDR1 MNHEY and CDR2 SVGAGI. V shed 5 bases and J shed 9 bases, with 17 bases lying between them. This CDR3 contains 14 residues. CDR3 amino acids: CASSHTTSGVEQFF. CDR3 DNA sequence: TGTGCCAGCAGTCATACGACTAGTGGTGTTGAGCAGTTCTTC.

This clone was found a few times. The V and J genes are TRBV7-9 and TRBJ2-3; D gene ambiguous. The CDR3 extends over 13 amino acids. Germline V gene sequence: CDR1 SEHNR, CDR2 FQNEAQ (reference sequence). The V end lost 1 base, the J end lost 4 bases, and 6 bases lay between the germline ends. The CDR3 reads CASSLVIADTQYF. The CDR3 region has the DNA TGTGCCAGCAGCTTAGTGATCGCAGATACGCAGTATTTT.

This chain connects TRBV5-1 to TRBJ2-3; 9 bases match TRBD2. Germline CDR1 reads SGHRS; CDR2 reads YFSETQ. The V and J ends lost 2 bases and 3 bases, in that order; junction bases with no gene match: 16. This CDR3 has 19 amino acids. DNA of the CDR3: TGCGCCAGCAGCTTTACAGGGATCCGGCGGGAGGGGTGGACAGATACGCAGTATTTT. This translates into CASSFTGIRREGWTDTQYF.

In this sample, this clone turned up once. V is TRBV5-1 and J is TRBJ2-5, with 7 nucleotides matching TRBD2. Germline V CDR1 and CDR2: SGHRS, YFSETQ. This CDR3 is built from 14 residues. The V gene end was trimmed by 1 base and the J gene end by 4 bases; junction bases not matched to a gene: 4. CDR3 in amino acids: CASSLSLAAETQYF. The CDR3 DNA is TGCGCCAGCAGCTTGAGCCTAGCGGCAGAGACCCAGTACTTC.

With respect to this clone: Other DNA sequences of this sample code for an identical CDR3. V usage is TRBV7-6 and J usage is TRBJ2-7; perhaps TRBD2 as D (7 bases). The CDR3 consists of 16 residues. The V end was cut by 1 base, the J end by 2 bases, with 15 bases between. In germline, CDR1 is SGHVS, CDR2 FNYEAQ. The CDR3 coding sequence is TGTGCCAGCAGCTTAGAGGCAGGGGAGGGACCCTACGAGCAGTACTTC. Translated: CASSLEAGEGPYEQYF.

The genes are TRBV19 and TRBJ2-7, with 7 bases identical to TRBD1. The trim removed 5 bases at V and 4 bases at J, leaving 8 bases unmatched. The CDR3 is 14 residues long. Germline lookup yields CDR1 LNHDA and CDR2 SQIVND (reference sequence). The CDR3 DNA follows: TGTGCCAGTAGTCCCCCAGACAGGGCTTACGAGCAGTACTTC. It encodes CASSPPDRAYEQYF.

The V gene is TRBV4-1, the J gene TRBJ2-7, with D unclear. Germline V CDR1 and CDR2: MGHRA, YSYEKL. This CDR3 comprises 14 residues. Between the trimmed V and J ends, which lost 1 base and 4 bases, there was a span of 11 bases. The DNA of the CDR3 is TGCGCCAGCAGCCAAGGCTGGGCGGATTACGAGCAGTACTTC. Encoded protein: CASSQGWADYEQYF.

The V call is TRBV19, the J call TRBJ1-2, with TRBD1 matching over 9 bases. This CDR3 is 14 amino acids long. CDR1 and CDR2 from the germline V gene are LNHDA and SQIVND (reference sequence). Trimming took 6 bases from V and 7 from J; bases not matched to a gene: 9. For the CDR3, the DNA is TGTGCCAGTAGCCGGCGGGGGACAGGGCCTGGCTACACCTTC. This gives the protein CASSRRGTGPGYTF.

The chain couples TRBV2 to TRBJ2-2; 9 bases are a match to TRBD1. Germline assignment: CDR1 SNHLY and CDR2 FYNNEI. The junction had 10 bases not matched to a gene; V was cut back by 4 bases and J by 7 bases. This CDR3 is 16 amino acids long. The CDR3 spells CASSAEQGAGGGELFF. The CDR3 coding sequence is TGTGCCAGCAGTGCCGAACAGGGGGCAGGTGGCGGGGAGCTGTTTTTT.

The genes are TRBV10-3 and TRBJ2-7; D perhaps matches TRBD1 (6 bases). V was pared by 0 bases and J by 2 bases, with 11 bases between. The germline V gene has CDR1 ENHRY and CDR2 SYGVKD. The CDR3 covers 15 residues. The CDR3 loop is CAISESRDTTYEQYF. The CDR3 coding sequence is TGTGCCATCAGTGAGTCTCGGGACACAACCTACGAGCAGTACTTC.

This sequence joins TRBV20-1 and TRBJ1-4, with D unclear. The V end lost 8 bases, the J end lost 4 bases, and 8 bases lay between the germline ends. Germline CDR1 and CDR2: DFQATT and SNEGSKA (reference sequence). The CDR3 runs 11 residues. The chain's CDR3 is CSSGSNEKLFF. CDR3 DNA: TGCAGTTCCGGGAGTAATGAAAAACTGTTTTTT.

J is TRBJ2-5 and V is TRBV11-2; perhaps TRBD1 as D (6 bases). The closer fit of TRBJ2-7 to the DNA end suggests the J call may be wrong. The CDR3 totals 17 residues. The germline CDR1 and CDR2 sequences are SGHAT and FQNNGV. CDR3 nucleotide sequence: TGTGCCAGCAGCTTAGTGGGGTCTCAGGGGCTTTCCTACGAGCAGTACTTC. Protein sequence: CASSLVGSQGLSYEQYF.

The genes are TRBV2 and TRBJ2-1, with TRBD1 as a possible D gene (5 bases). Trimming left V 7 bases short and J 10 bases short, with 14 bases between. CDR1 is SNHLY and CDR2 is FYNNEI in the germline V gene. The CDR3 has 12 amino acids. DNA for the CDR3: TGTGCCAGCACAGGGTTTGGGCGGGAGCAGTTCTTC. Translating it yields CASTGFGREQFF.

The rearrangement joins TRBV5-6 to TRBJ2-2; TRBD1 is a possible D gene (5 bases). Germline assignment: CDR1 SGHDT and CDR2 YYEEEE. CDR3 length: 17 amino acids. The ends were cut back, 4 bases at V and 3 bases at J, with 19 bases in the middle. The CDR3 DNA reads as TGTGCCAGCAGCACCCAGACCGCCAGGGAAGACACCGGGGAGCTGTTTTTT. Translation: CASSTQTAREDTGELFF.

V and J are TRBV19 and TRBJ2-7, with TRBD2 matching 13 bases. CDR1 and CDR2 from the germline V gene are LNHDA and SQIVND (reference sequence). This CDR3 comprises 17 residues. Germline trimming cut 5 bases from V and 4 bases from J; bases unmatched to any gene: 11. The CDR3 nucleotides read TGTGCCAGTAGTCTGCGGAGACTAGCGGGGGGAATGTACGAGCAGTACTTC. It encodes CASSLRRLAGGMYEQYF.

This clone was recorded only once. The rearrangement uses TRBV27 and TRBJ2-7; D possibly corresponds to TRBD2 (6 bases). Germline V lookup: CDR1 MNHEY, CDR2 SMNVEV (reference sequence). The CDR3 sequence is 12 residues long. Trimming cost V 4 bases and J 7 bases, with 11 bases left between them. CDR3 in DNA: TGTGCCAGCAGTTCCCCAGGGAGGGAGCAGTACTTC. Protein sequence: CASSSPGREQYF.

The CDR3 is CASSMSGRGSYEQYF. The CDR3 DNA is TGTGCCAGTAGTATGTCGGGGAGAGGCTCCTACGAGCAGTACTTC. The genes are TRBV19 and TRBJ2-7, with D possibly TRBD2 on 5 matching bases. Per germline, CDR1 LNHDA and CDR2 SQIVND (reference sequence). The CDR3 contains 15 residues. V lost 3 bases, J lost 0 bases, and 12 bases lay in between.

The chain is built from TRBV2 and TRBJ1-2; TRBD1 is a possible D gene (6 bases). The CDR3 length is 14 residues. The germline V and J ends were trimmed by 10 bases and 7 bases, with 22 bases remaining between them. Germline CDR1 is SNHLY and CDR2 is FYNNEI. CDR3 in amino acids: CATSRGAQSSGYTF. The CDR3 DNA reads as TGTGCCACCAGCCGGGGGGCGCAGAGTAGTGGCTACACCTTC.

The chain couples TRBV19 to TRBJ1-2; 7 positions agree with TRBD1. This CDR3 spans 13 amino acids. Germline V gene sequence: CDR1 LNHDA, CDR2 SQIVND (reference sequence). V shed 8 bases, J shed 4 bases, and the junction held 7 bases outside the gene matches. CDR3 DNA sequence: TGTGCCAGTTACGCCCGGGACAGCTATGGCTACACCTTC. As protein: CASYARDSYGYTF.

This chain links TRBV7-9 with TRBJ1-1; a possible D gene is TRBD1 (5 bases). V shed 3 bases and J shed 4 bases, with 12 bases lying between them. The CDR3 runs 14 residues. CDR1 and CDR2 (germline): SEHNR, FQNEAQ (reference sequence). The CDR3 reads CASSFGQGATEAFF. Here the CDR3 DNA reads TGTGCCAGCAGCTTCGGCCAGGGCGCCACTGAAGCTTTCTTT.

Regarding this clone: The junction does not match germline at one end; this may be a read error. The same CDR3 also results from other DNA sequences found in this sample. J is TRBJ1-5 and V is TRBV7-9; no clear D gene. CDR3 length: 16 residues. The germline V gene has CDR1 SEHNR and CDR2 FQNEAQ (reference sequence). The CDR3 loop is CASSLDATGGDQPQHF. CDR3 nucleotides: TGTGCCAGCAGCTTAGATGCCACCGGCGGGGATCAGCCTCAGCATTTT.

CDR3 bases: TGCGCCAGCAGCTTCGGAGTACTAGCGAGGGAGACCCAGTACTTC. Amino acid sequence: CASSFGVLARETQYF. V is TRBV5-1 and J is TRBJ2-5; 7 positions agree with TRBD2. In germline, CDR1 is SGHRS, CDR2 YFSETQ. CDR3 size: 15 residues. J lost 5 bases, V lost 2 bases, and 9 bases had no gene match.

The CDR3, as DNA: TGTGCCAGCAGTGCGGACAGGGGGCAGGGCACTGAAGCTTTCTTT. It encodes CASSADRGQGTEAFF. This chain connects TRBV2 to TRBJ1-1, with 11 bases fitting TRBD1. The CDR3 runs 15 residues. Germline trimming cut 4 bases from V and 4 bases from J; bases unmatched to any gene: 5. CDR1 SNHLY and CDR2 FYNNEI come from the germline V gene. The variable domain in full, with the rest retrieved from reference TRBV2 and TRBJ1-1, is EPEVTQTPSHQVTQMGQEVILRCVPISNHLYFYWYRQILGQKVEFLVSFYNNEISEKSEIFDDQFSVERPDGSNFTLKIRSTKLEDSAMYFCASSADRGQGTEAFFGQGTRLTVV.